The clone carrying this T cell receptor (beta chain) was found many times. The sample is drawn from a study of early T cells in non-severe SARS-CoV-2 infection. CDR1 is SGHRS, CDR2 YFSETQ, per germline. V lost 3 bases and J 4 bases, leaving 16 bases between the germline ends. The CDR3 consists of 16 residues. Using its own MiXCR run on the 5' RACE reads, TCRdb lists one record per CDR3 protein. In the table there are fewer than 30,000 distinct CDR3 sequences, approximately 5.1% of which are singletons. The rearrangement joins TRBV5-1 to TRBJ1-4; maybe TRBD1 (5 bases). This TCR was sampled from an adult who was a healthcare worker with PCR-confirmed SARS-CoV-2 infection or an uninfected control (not recorded which). Specimen: whole blood. The CDR3 bases are TGCGCCAGCAGCTCGAGACCACCCGGGGGTAATGAAAAACTGTTTTTT. This codes for CASSSRPPGGNEKLFF.